The clone carrying this T cell receptor (beta chain) was recorded many times. This entry is derived from a study of T cells in Graves' hyperthyroidism and ophthalmopathy. The ends were cut back, 2 bases at V and 12 bases at J, with 13 bases in the middle. CDR1 DFQATT and CDR2 SNEGSKA come from the germline V gene (reference sequence). The CDR3 is made up of 11 amino acids. Regions amplified from RNA transcripts were the TCR beta CDR3 regions. Primed by the HTBI set, a first-round RT-PCR was run on the TCR CDR3. TCRdb reprocessed the multiplex PCR reads with MiXCR, giving one entry per CDR3 protein. The sample carries 500,000 to 750,000 distinct CDR3 sequences, 12% to 15% recorded once.

This TCR came from a young woman with Graves' ophthalmopathy. V and J are TRBV20-1 and TRBJ1-2; D ambiguous. Sequencing was carried out using blood. CDR3 region: CSARTPVDDTF. For the CDR3, the DNA is TGCAGTGCTAGAACACCCGTTGATGACACCTTC.